This section outlines one T cell receptor (beta chain) sequence together with its context. This record belongs to a study of CD8+ T cells in alopecia areata. Sequencing relied on a cDNA template that was reverse transcribed from extracted RNA. Produced via immunoSEQ multiplex PCR; TCRdb's table is partial and in-frame only. In the table there are roughly 280,000 clones, about 60% of which are singletons. This sample's treatment: oral pan-JAK inhibitor, 5-10 mg twice daily. Deletions cut 1 base from V and 3 bases from J, with 9 bases between. Per germline, CDR1 MGHRA and CDR2 YSYEKL. The CDR3 covers 15 residues.

Sequencing used CD4+ T cells sorted from blood, obtained at week 52, from a patient treated with tofacitinib. The receptor comes from a human donor with alopecia areata. The rearrangement joins TRBV4-1 to TRBJ1-4; D remains unclear. The CDR3 loop reads CASSQVSQANEKLFF. CDR3 DNA sequence: TGCGCCAGCAGCCAAGTTAGTCAGGCTAATGAAAAACTGTTTTTT.